This TCR beta chain derives from a study of human T cells and chemical hapten exposure listed by TCRdb under 2021. For the study in its entirety: For sensitization, 2% DPC in acetone was applied to a 2 cm by 2 cm area of upper inner arm skin. Throughout the study period of about 25 weeks, patients also received therapeutic DPC doses to the scalp every week. Patch tests used Finn chambers with 0.01% DPC on the upper back, scored after 6 days by International Contact Dermatitis Research Group standards. Most of the patients in the cohort were female, and the cohort covered alopecia areata with under or over 50% scalp involvement, alopecia totalis and alopecia universalis. The libraries were sequenced as a pool, and the TCR yield per sample differed mostly because of small variations in library volumes within the pool. This study followed changes in the peripheral blood TCR repertoire in vivo during primary and secondary sensitization of alopecia patients to the hapten diphenylcyclopropenone (DPC). Blood samples were taken from patients before sensitization (week 0) and at 2, 6 and about 24 weeks after DPC sensitization. Blood for TCR sequencing was provided by twenty-nine alopecia patients at one to four time points (pre-sensitization, 2, 6 and 24 weeks). Overall results and qualifications from the work: Compared with pre-sensitization or healthy control sets, expanded TCRs formed significantly more large CDR3 similarity clusters, which is consistent with antigen-driven responses. After repeated subsampling, changes were observed in the strength of the expansion versus patch-test correlation and in the threshold at which the correlation became significant. Because all patients had alopecia, a presumed autoimmune disease, the immune response of the patients might differ from that of healthy individuals. A positive correlation was found between the number of PT1 expanded TCRs and patch test score, with significance reached at thresholds 8, 16 and 32 but not 4. DPC sensitization did not change how many TCRs were above 1 in 1000 frequency, and no evidence was found of alterations in global repertoire structure.

The library was generated by RACE. For sequencing, a NextSeq 500 was employed. During library preparation, unique molecular identifiers were attached to individual cDNA molecules so that TCRs could be counted quantitatively and reproducibly. Both TCR alpha and TCR beta chains were sequenced from each blood RNA sample. Turning to the authors' computational methods: Samples had a median of about 96,000 TCRs, with a range from about 20,000 to 690,600. The Decombinator software suite was used to annotate V, J and CDR3 in the TCR reads. Every sample was subsampled to the same number of TCRs (28,000) for the PS versus PT1 abundance plots. TCRs were defined as expanded if absent before sensitization and observed at least eight times at the 2-week time point. TCRdb cleaned the public reads at Q25 with fastp, built clones with MiXCR and kept in-frame beta chains. CDR3 protein sequences are deduplicated, and each keeps its most common genes and DNA. The V and J calls were determined by TCRdb, not by the authors. Recorded for this sample are about 84,000 distinct CDR3 sequences; under 14% of them occurred a single time. Of the sample, about 4% falls within the top ten clones.

The sample's time point label, in plain terms: patch test 3, about 24 weeks after DPC sensitization. This sample's treatment or condition label indicates: therapeutic diphenylcyclopropenone sensitization with weekly scalp DPC. Blood at each patch-test visit was drawn before the patch test was applied. Patients were eligible if aged 18 to 70, diagnosed with alopecia and judged suitable for DPC therapy, and pregnant patients were excluded. Total RNA was extracted from unfractionated whole blood that had been collected in Tempus Blood RNA tubes. Concerning this clonotype itself: Its binding antigen is unknown. One base away there is no much larger clone; base qualities are not given.

This sequence originates from a woman in her forties or fifties with alopecia areata. Some clones in this sample may be carry-over from other donors' samples. The sequenced sample was whole blood, obtained in connection with sensitization to the hapten diphenylcyclopropenone (DPC).

CDR3 sequence: CASNHRRTSYNEQFF. The DNA reads TGTGCCAGCAACCACAGGAGGACCTCCTACAATGAGCAGTTCTTC. The sequence joins TRBV12-3 or TRBV12-4 to TRBJ2-1; the D region may be TRBD1 or TRBD2, each matching 5 bases equally. Spanning cysteine to phenylalanine, the CDR3 consists of 15 amino acids. The retained sequence is limited to the CDR3, 45 bases, with the frame set at the first base. Trimming at the junction amounts to 7 bases on V and 0 bases on J, and the germline ends lie 13 bases apart.